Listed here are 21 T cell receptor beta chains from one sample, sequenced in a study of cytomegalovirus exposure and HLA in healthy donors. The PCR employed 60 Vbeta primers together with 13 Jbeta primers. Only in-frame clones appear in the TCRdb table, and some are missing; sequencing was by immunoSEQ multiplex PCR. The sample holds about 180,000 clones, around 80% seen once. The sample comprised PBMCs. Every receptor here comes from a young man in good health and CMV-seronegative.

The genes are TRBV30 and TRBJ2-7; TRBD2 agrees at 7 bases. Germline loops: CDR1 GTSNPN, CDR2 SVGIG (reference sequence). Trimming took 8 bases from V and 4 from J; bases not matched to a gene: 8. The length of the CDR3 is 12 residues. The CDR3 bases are TGTGCCCTCCGAGGGGAGGGGTACGAGCAGTACTTC. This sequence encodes CALRGEGYEQYF. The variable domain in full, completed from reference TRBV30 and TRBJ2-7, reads SQTIHQWPATLVQPVGSPLSLECTVEGTSNPNLYWYRQAAGRGLQLLFYSVGIGQISSEVPQNLSASRPQDRQFILSSKKLLLSDSGFYLCALRGEGYEQYFGPGTRLTVT.

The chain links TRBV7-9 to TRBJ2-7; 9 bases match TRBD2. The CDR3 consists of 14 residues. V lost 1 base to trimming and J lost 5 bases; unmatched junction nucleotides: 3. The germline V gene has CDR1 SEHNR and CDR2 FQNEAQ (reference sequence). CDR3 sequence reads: CASSLVAGENEQYF. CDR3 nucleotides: TGTGCCAGCAGCTTAGTAGCGGGAGAAAACGAGCAGTACTTC.

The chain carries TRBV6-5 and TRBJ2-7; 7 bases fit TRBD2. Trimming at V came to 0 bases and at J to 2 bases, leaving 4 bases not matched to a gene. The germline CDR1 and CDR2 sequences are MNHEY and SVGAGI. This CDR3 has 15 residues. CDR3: CASSYSGRGTYEQYF. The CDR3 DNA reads TGTGCCAGCAGTTACTCGGGGAGGGGTACCTACGAGCAGTACTTC.

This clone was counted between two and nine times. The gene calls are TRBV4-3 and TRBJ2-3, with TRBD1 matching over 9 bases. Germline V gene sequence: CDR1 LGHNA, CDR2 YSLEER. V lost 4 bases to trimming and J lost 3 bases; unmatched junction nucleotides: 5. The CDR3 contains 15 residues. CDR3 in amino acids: CASSRLGQGTDTQYF. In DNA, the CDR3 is TGCGCCAGCAGCCGCTTGGGACAGGGAACAGATACGCAGTATTTT.

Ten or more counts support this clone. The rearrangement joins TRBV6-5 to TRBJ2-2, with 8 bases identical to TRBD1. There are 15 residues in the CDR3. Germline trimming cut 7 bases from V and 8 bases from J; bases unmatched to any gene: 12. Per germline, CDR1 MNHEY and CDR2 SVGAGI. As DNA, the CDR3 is TGTGCCAGCAAAAGGTGGACAGGGACGGCGGGGGAGCTGTTTTTT. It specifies CASKRWTGTAGELFF.

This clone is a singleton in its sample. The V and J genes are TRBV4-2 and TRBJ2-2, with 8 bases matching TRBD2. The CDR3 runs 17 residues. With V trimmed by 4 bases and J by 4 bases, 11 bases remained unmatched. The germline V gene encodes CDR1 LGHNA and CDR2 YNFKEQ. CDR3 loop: CASSRLPGGAATGELFF. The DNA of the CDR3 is TGTGCCAGCAGCCGCCTCCCCGGGGGGGCCGCCACCGGGGAGCTGTTTTTT.

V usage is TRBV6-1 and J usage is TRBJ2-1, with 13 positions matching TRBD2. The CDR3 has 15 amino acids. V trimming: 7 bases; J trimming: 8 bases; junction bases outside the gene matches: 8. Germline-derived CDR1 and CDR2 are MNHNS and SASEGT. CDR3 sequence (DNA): TGTGCCAGCACCCCACTAGCGGGGGGGCTGGATGAGCAGTTCTTC. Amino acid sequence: CASTPLAGGLDEQFF.

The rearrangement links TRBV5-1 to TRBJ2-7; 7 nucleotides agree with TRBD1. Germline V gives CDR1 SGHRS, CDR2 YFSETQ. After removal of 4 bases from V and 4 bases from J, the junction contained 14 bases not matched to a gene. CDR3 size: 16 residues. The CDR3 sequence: CASSVSYRDSRYEQYF. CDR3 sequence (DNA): TGCGCCAGCAGCGTGAGCTACAGGGACAGTCGGTACGAGCAGTACTTC.

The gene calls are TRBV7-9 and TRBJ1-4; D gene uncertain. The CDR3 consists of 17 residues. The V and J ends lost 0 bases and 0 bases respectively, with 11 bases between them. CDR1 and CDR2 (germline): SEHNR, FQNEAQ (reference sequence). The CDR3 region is CASSLAWADSTNEKLFF. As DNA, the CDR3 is TGTGCCAGCAGCTTAGCTTGGGCAGATTCAACTAATGAAAAACTGTTTTTT.

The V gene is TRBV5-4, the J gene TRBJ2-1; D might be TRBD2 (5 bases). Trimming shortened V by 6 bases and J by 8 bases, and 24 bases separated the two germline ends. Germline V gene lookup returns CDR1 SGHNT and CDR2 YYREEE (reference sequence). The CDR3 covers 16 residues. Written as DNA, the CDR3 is TGTGCCAGCACCGGACCCGGTGAGGGTAAACTGGATGAGCAGTTCTTC. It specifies CASTGPGEGKLDEQFF.

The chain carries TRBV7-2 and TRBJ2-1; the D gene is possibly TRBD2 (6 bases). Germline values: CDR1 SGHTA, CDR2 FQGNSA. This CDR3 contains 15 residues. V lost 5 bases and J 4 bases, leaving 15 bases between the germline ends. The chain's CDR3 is CASSPKPAGYNEQFF. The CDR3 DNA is TGTGCCAGCAGCCCTAAGCCCGCGGGGTACAATGAGCAGTTCTTC.

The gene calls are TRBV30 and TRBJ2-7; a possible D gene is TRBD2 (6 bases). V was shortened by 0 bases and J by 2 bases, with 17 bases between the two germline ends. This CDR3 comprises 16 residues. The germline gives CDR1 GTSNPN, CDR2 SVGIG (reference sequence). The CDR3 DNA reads TGTGCCTGGAGTGTATGGGGCGGGACGGGTACCTACGAGCAGTACTTC. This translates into CAWSVWGGTGTYEQYF.

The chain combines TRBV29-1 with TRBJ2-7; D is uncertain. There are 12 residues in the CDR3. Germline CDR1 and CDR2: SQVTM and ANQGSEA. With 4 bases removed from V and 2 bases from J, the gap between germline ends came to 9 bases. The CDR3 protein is CSVGGRTYEQYF. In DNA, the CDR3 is TGCAGCGTTGGTGGCAGAACCTACGAGCAGTACTTC.

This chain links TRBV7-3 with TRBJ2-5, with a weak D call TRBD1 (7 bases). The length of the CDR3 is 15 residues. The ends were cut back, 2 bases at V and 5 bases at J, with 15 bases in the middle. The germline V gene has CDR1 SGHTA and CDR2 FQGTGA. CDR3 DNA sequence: TGTGCCAGCAGCTTAGGGGGGACAGTTTTGGAGACCCAGTACTTC. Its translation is CASSLGGTVLETQYF.

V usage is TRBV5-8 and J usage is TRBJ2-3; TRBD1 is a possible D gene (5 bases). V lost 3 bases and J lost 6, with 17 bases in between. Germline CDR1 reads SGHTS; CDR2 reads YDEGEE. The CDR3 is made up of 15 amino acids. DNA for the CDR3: TGTGCCAGCAGCTCCCCGGACACTTTAACTGATACGCAGTATTTT. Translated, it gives CASSSPDTLTDTQYF.

The CDR3 sequence: CARRGQTYSGANVLTF. In DNA form, the CDR3 reads TGTGCCAGAAGAGGACAAACCTACTCTGGGGCCAACGTCCTGACTTTC. The chain carries TRBV30 and TRBJ2-6; the D gene is possibly TRBD1 (5 bases). CDR1 GTSNPN and CDR2 SVGIG come from the germline V gene (reference sequence). Trimming took 8 bases from V and 0 from J, leaving 17 bases between them. There are 16 residues in the CDR3. Filled out from reference TRBV30 and TRBJ2-6, the complete variable domain reads SQTIHQWPATLVQPVGSPLSLECTVEGTSNPNLYWYRQAAGRGLQLLFYSVGIGQISSEVPQNLSASRPQDRQFILSSKKLLLSDSGFYLCARRGQTYSGANVLTFGAGSRLTVL.

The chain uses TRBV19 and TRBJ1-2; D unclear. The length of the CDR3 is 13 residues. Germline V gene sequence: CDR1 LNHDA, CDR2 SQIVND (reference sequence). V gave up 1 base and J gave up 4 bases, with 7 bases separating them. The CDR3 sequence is CASSIGTGYGYTF. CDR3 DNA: TGTGCCAGTAGTATAGGTACGGGCTATGGCTACACCTTC. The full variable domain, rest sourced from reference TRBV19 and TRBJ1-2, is DGGITQSPKYLFRKEGQNVTLSCEQNLNHDAMYWYRQDPGQGLRLIYYSQIVNDFQKGDIAEGYSVSREKKESFPLTVTSAQKNPTAFYLCASSIGTGYGYTFGSGTRLTVV.

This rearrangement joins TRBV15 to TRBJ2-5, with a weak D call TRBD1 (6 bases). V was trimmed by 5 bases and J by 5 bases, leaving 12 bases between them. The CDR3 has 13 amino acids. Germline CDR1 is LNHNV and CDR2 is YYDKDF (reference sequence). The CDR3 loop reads CATSWDTKETQYF. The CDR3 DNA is TGTGCCACCAGCTGGGACACGAAGGAGACCCAGTACTTC. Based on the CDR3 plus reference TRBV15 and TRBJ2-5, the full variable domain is DAMVIQNPRYQVTQFGKPVTLSCSQTLNHNVMYWYQQKSSQAPKLLFHYYDKDFNNEADTPDNFQSRRPNTSFCFLDIRSPGLGDTAMYLCATSWDTKETQYFGPGTRLLVL.

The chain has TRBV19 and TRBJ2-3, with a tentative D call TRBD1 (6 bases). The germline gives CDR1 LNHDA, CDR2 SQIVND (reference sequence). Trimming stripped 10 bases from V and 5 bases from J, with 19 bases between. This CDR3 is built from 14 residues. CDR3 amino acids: CATTDSRFRDTQYF. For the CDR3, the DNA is TGTGCCACCACGGACAGCCGGTTTCGAGATACGCAGTATTTT.

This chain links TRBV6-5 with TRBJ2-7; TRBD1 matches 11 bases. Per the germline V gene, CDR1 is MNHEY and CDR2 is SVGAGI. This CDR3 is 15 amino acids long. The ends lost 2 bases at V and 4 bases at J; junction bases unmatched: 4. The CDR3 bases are TGTGCCAGCAGTTACCATAGGGACAGGGGGTACGAGCAGTACTTC. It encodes CASSYHRDRGYEQYF.

The CDR3 DNA reads as TGTGCCAGCAGCCCTCCATTGCGCAGCGGCCTAGCCAAAAACATTCAGTACTTC. Translating gives CASSPPLRSGLAKNIQYF. The gene calls are TRBV7-8 and TRBJ2-4, with D possibly TRBD2 on 5 matching bases. Germline CDR1 is SGHVS and CDR2 is FQNEAQ. The CDR3 spans 18 residues. Trimming stripped 5 bases from V and 0 bases from J, with 20 bases between. Full variable domain (rest looked up from reference TRBV7-8 and TRBJ2-4): GAGVSQSPRYKVAKRGQDVALRCDPISGHVSLFWYQQALGQGPEFLTYFQNEAQLDKSGLPSDRFFAERPEGSVSTLKIQRTQQEDSAVYLCASSPPLRSGLAKNIQYFGAGTRLSVL.